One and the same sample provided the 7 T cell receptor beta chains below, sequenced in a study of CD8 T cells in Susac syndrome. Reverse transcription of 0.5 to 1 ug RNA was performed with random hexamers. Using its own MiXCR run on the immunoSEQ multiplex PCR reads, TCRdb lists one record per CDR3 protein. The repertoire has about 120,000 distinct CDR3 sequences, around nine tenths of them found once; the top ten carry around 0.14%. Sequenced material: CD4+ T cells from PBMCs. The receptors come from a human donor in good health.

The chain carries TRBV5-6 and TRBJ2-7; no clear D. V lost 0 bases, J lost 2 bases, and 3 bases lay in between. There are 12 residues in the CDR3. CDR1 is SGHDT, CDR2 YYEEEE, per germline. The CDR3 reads CASSLDTYEQYF. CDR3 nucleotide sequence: TGTGCCAGCAGCTTGGACACCTACGAGCAGTACTTC. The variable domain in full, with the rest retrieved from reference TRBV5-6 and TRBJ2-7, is DAGVTQSPTHLIKTRGQQVTLRCSPKSGHDTVSWYQQALGQGPQFIFQYYEEEERQRGNFPDRFSGHQFPNYSSELNVNALLLGDSALYLCASSLDTYEQYFGPGTRLTVT.

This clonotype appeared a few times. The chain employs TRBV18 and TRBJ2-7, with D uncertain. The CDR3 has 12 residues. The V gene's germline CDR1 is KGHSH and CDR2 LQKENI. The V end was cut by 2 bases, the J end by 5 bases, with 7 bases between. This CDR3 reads CASSPINNEQYF. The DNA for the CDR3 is TGTGCCAGCTCACCAATCAACAACGAGCAGTACTTC. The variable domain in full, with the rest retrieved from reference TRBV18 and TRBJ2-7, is NAGVMQNPRHLVRRRGQEARLRCSPMKGHSHVYWYRQLPEEGLKFMVYLQKENIIDESGMPKERFSAEFPKEGPSILRIQQVVRGDSAAYFCASSPINNEQYFGPGTRLTVT.

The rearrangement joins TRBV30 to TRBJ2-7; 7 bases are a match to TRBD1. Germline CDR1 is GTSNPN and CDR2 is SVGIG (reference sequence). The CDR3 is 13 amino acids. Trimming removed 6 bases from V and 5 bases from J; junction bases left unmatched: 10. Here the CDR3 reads CACAMDRRDEQYF. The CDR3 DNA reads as TGTGCCTGTGCCATGGACAGGCGGGACGAGCAGTACTTC.

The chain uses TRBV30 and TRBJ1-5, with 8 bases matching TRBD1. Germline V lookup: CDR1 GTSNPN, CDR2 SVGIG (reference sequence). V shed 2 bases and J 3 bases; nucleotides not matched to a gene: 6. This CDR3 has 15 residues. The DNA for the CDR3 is TGTGCCTGGAGTCGAACAGGGGGGACCAATCAGCCCCAGCATTTT. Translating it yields CAWSRTGGTNQPQHF.

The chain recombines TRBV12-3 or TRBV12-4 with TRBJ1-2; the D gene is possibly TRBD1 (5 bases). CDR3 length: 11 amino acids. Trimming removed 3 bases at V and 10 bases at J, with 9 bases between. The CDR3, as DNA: TGTGCCAGCAGTTTGGGAGGGGACTACACCTTC. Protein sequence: CASSLGGDYTF.

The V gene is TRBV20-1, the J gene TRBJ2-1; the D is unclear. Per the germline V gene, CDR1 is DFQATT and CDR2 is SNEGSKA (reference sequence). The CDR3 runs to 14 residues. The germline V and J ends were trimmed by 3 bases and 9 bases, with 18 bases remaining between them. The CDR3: CSARNPRSSGEQFF. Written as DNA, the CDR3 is TGCAGTGCTAGGAATCCCCGGAGCTCGGGTGAGCAGTTCTTC.

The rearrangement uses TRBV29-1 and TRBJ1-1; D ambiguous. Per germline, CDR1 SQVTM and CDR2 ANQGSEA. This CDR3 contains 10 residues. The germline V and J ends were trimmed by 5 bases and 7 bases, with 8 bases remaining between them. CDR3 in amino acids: CSVIDIEAFF. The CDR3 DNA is TGCAGCGTTATCGACATTGAAGCTTTCTTT.